This T cell receptor beta chain originates from a study of cytomegalovirus exposure and HLA in healthy donors. General study results and limits: Published work reported that the classifier diagnosed cytomegalovirus status with high specificity and sensitivity. Rarity characterized most TCR sequences, yet some public TCRs appeared in many donors. According to the study, about 180 TCR beta chains were cytomegalovirus-associated.

As regards this clone: The antigen is undetermined.

The repertoire was sequenced with immunoSEQ multiplex PCR; TCRdb's copy has only in-frame clones and lacks some. The data show 92,000 or so clones, with 96% seen just once and 0.78% held by the top ten. The donors were part of the validation cohort of 120 or so subjects. That cohort was separate from the first cohort, which comprised about 670 subjects. This TCR derives from a man aged 18 to 29 in good health and CMV-seronegative. Sequencing was performed on PBMCs.

The CDR3 nucleotides are TGTGCCTGGAACCCGGGGGGACGGACCCGCTATGGCTACACCTTC. It is translated as CAWNPGGRTRYGYTF. The chain couples TRBV30 to TRBJ1-2; possibly TRBD1 for D (5 bases). The germline V and J ends were trimmed by 4 bases and 4 bases, with 19 bases remaining between them. This CDR3 region has 15 residues. Germline V gene lookup returns CDR1 GTSNPN and CDR2 SVGIG (reference sequence).